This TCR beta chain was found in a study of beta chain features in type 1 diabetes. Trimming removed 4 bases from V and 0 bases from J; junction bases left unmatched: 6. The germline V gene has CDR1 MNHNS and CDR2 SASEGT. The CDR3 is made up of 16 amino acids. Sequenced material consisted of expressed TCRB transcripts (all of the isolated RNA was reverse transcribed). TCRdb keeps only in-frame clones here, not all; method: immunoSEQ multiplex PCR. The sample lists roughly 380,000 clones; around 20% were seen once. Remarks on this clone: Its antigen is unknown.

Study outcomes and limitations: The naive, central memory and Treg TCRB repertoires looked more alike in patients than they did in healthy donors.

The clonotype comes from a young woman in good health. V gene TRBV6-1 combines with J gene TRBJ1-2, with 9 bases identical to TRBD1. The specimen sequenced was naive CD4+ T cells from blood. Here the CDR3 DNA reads TGTGCCAGCAGTGGCTTACAGGGGGCTTCTAACTATGGCTACACCTTC. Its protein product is CASSGLQGASNYGYTF.